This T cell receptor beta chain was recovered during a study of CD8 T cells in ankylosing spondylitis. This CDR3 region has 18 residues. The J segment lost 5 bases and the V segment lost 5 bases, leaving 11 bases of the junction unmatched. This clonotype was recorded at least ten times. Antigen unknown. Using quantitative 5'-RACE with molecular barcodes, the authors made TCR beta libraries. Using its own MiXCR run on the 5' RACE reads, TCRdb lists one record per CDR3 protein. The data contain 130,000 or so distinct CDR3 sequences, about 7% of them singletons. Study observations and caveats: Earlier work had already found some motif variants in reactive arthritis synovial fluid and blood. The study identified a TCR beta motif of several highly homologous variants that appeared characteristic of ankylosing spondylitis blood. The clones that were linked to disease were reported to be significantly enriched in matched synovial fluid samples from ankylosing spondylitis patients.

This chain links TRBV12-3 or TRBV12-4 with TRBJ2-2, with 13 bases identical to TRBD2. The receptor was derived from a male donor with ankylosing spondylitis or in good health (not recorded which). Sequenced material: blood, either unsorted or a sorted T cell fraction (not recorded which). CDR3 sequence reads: CASSPSTSGGPFTGELFF. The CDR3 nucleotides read TGTGCCAGCAGTCCATCGACTAGCGGGGGGCCCTTTACCGGGGAGCTGTTTTTT.